A selection of T cell receptor beta chains follows, all from one sample in a study of identical twins. In TCRdb, the 5' RACE reads were re-called with MiXCR into one record per CDR3 protein. The repertoire holds some 900,000 distinct CDR3 sequences, with roughly 12% as singletons. The sample was also linked to a second study, of yellow fever vaccine responses in identical twins.

Sample: PBMCs. These receptors all stem from a woman under 30 in good health. Each CDR3 is given with its conserved first and last residue.

V,CDR3
TRBV29-1,CSVVWGLAFEETQYF
TRBV7-9,CASSSQGHLNTEAFF
TRBV25-1,CASSEYRGNEQFF
TRBV29-1,CSVGGVRTHNEQFF
TRBV6-2/TRBV6-3,CATQGHYYNEQFF
TRBV9,CASSVVGLAGAVGTQYF
TRBV20-1,CSARDLAGSNTEAFF
TRBV10-3,CAISESWDWSKTQYF
TRBV12-3/TRBV12-4,CASNLGRNTEAFF
TRBV5-1,CASSLVGRGEQYF
TRBV5-1,CASSSLPGRLETQYF
TRBV7-9,CASSDRDTYNEQFF
TRBV7-2,CASSYGRGVTDTQYF
TRBV20-1,CSARDSSGPSTDTQYF
TRBV5-1,CASSLLSKNTEAFF
TRBV7-8,CASSFLLDEQFF
TRBV19,CASSIHRAEAFF
TRBV4-2,CASSHQLAGGTISGANVLTF
TRBV5-1,CASSFVGGVSTEAFF
TRBV20-1,CSARPASGSNEQFF
TRBV6-1,CVSSQDRGHEKLFF
TRBV11-3,CASTPGTGDYEQYF